Detailed here is one T cell receptor (beta chain). The antigen remains undetermined. Second-dose timings of about 4 or about 12 weeks were pooled. These data come from a study of T cell responses to AZD1222 COVID-19 vaccine. Germline values: CDR1 KGHDR, CDR2 SFDVKD. V shed 2 bases, J shed 5 bases, and the junction held 5 bases outside the gene matches. This CDR3 has 16 residues. Overall study results and limits: Clonal diversity may have been underestimated, and the donors were mostly white British, with more females than males.

Generated by immunoSEQ multiplex PCR, the TCRdb table keeps only in-frame clones and is missing some. This table has 110,000 or so clones, approximately 90% appearing once. Sequenced material: peripheral blood, taken 28 days after the second AZD1222 dose. The chain carries TRBV24-1 and TRBJ2-1; TRBD2 aligns across 10 bases. The clonotype comes from an adult who received the AZD1222 COVID-19 vaccine. The CDR3 is CATSDSGTSVNNEQFF. The CDR3 DNA sequence: TGTGCCACCAGTGATTCCGGGACTAGCGTAAACAATGAGCAGTTCTTC.